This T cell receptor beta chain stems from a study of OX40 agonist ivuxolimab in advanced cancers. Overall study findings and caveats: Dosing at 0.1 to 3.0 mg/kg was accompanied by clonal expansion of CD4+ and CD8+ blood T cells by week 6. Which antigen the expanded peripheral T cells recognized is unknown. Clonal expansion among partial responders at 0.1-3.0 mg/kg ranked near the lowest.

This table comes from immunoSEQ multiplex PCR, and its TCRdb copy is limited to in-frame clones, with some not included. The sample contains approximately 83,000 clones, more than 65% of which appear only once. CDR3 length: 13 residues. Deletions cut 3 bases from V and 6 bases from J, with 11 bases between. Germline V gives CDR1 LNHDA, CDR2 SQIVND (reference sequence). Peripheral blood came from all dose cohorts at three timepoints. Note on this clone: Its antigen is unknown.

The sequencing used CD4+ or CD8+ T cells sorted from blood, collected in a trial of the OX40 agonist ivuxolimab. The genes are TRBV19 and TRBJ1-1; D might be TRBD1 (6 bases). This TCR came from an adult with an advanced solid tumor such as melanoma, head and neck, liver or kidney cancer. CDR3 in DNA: TGTGCCAGTAGTATCATCGGACAGCCTGAAGCTTTCTTT. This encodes CASSIIGQPEAFF.